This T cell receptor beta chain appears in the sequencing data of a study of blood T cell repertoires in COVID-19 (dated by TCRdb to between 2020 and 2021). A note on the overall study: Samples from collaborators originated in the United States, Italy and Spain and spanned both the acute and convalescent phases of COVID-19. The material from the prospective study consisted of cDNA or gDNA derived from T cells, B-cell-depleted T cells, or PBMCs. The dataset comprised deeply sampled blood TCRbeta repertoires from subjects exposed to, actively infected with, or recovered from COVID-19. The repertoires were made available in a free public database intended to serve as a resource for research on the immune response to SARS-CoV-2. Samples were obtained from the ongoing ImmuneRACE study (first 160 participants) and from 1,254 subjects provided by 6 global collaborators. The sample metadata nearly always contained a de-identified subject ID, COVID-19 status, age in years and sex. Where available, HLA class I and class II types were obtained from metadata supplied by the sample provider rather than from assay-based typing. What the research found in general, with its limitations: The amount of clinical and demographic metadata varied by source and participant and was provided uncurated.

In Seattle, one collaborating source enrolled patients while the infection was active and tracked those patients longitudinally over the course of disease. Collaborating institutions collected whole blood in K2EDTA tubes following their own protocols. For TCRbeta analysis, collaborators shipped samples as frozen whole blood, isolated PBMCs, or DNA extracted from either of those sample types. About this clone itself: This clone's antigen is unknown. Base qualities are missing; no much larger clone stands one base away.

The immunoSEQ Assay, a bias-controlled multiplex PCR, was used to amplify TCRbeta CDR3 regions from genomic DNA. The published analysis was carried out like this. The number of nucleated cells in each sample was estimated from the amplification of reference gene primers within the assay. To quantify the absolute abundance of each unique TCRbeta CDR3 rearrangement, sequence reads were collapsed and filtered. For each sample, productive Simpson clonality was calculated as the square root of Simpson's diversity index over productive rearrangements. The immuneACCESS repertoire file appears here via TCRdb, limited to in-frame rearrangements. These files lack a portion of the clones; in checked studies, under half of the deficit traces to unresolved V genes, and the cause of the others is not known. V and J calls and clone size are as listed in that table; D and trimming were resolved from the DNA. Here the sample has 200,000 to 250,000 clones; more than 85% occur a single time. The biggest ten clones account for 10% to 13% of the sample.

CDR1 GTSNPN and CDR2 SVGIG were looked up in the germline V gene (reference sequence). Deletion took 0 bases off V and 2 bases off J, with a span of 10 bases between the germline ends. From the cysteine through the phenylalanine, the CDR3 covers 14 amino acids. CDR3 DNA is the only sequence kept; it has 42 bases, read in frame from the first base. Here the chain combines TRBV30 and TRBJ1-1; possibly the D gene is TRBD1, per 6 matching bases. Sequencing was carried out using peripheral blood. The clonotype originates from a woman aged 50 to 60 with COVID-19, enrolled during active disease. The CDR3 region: CAWSVDRSNTEAFF. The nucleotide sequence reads TGTGCCTGGAGTGTAGACAGGAGCAACACTGAAGCTTTCTTT.